This TCR beta chain emerged from a study of cytomegalovirus exposure and HLA in healthy donors. In the study overall: The Caucasian-associated ancestry cluster held roughly 81% of under 450 genotyped donors.

This clone appeared a single time. Healthy bone marrow donors made up the cohort. The CDR3 runs to 15 residues. Unmatched junction bases numbered 4, after V lost 1 base and J lost 2 bases. Germline V CDR1 and CDR2: SGHNT, YYREEE (reference sequence). PCR employed 60 Vbeta and 13 Jbeta primers. Repertoires were generated with immunoSEQ multiplex PCR, while TCRdb's copy carries only in-frame clones and drops some. The repertoire has about 220,000 clones, more than 65% of them found once; the top ten carry 0.6% to 0.7%. Source material: PBMCs. This TCR derives from a man aged 18 to 29 in good health and CMV-seronegative. The gene calls are TRBV5-4 and TRBJ2-7, with TRBD2 matching 9 bases. The CDR3 region is CASSLSAGGPYEQYF. In nucleotides, the CDR3 is TGTGCCAGCAGCTTGTCGGCGGGAGGGCCCTACGAGCAGTACTTC. Looking up the rest from reference TRBV5-4 and TRBJ2-7 gives the full variable domain: ETGVTQSPTHLIKTRGQQVTLRCSSQSGHNTVSWYQQALGQGPQFIFQYYREEENGRGNFPPRFSGLQFPNYSSELNVNALELDDSALYLCASSLSAGGPYEQYFGPGTRLTVT.